This T cell receptor (beta chain) is drawn from a study of blood T cells in healthy people across ages. The germline gives CDR1 KGHSH, CDR2 LQKENI. V was cut by 2 bases and J by 5 bases, with 15 bases left in between. This CDR3 has 15 residues. This clonotype has only a few counts. The second PCR ran about 6 to 11 cycles with a sample-barcoded 5' primer and J-beta primers. TCRdb processed the 5' RACE reads anew with MiXCR; each CDR3 protein has one entry. The table has more than 700,000 distinct CDR3 sequences, roughly 46% seen once. V is TRBV18 and J is TRBJ1-2, with D maybe TRBD1 (6 bases). The clonotype originates from a man older than 75 in good health. The sample consisted of blood. The CDR3 nucleotides read TGTGCCAGCTCACCAGGTGCCGGACAGACGTATGGCTACACCTTC. Translated, it gives CASSPGAGQTYGYTF.